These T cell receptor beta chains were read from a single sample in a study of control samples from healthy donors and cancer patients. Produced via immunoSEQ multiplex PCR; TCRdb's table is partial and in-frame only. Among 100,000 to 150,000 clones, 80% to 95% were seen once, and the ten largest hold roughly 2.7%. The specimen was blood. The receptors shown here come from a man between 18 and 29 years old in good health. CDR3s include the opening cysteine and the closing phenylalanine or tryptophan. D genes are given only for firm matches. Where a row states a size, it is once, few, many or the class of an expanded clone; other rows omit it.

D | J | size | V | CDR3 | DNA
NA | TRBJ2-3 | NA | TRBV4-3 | CASSQDDRTTDTQYF | TGCGCCAGCAGCCAAGACGACAGGACAACAGATACGCAGTATTTT
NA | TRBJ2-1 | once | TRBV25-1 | CASRTGYEQFF | TGTGCCAGCAGGACAGGTTATGAGCAGTTCTTC
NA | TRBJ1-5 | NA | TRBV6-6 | CASSHLDGGLLSFNQPQHF | TGTGCCAGCAGTCATCTGGACGGGGGCCTCCTCTCTTTCAATCAGCCCCAGCATTTT
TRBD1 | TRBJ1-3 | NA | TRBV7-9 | CASSLTGRQGYRNTIYF | TGTGCCAGCAGCCTAACGGGGAGACAGGGCTATAGAAACACCATATATTTT
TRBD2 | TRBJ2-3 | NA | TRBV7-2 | CASSLALAGAWDTQYF | TGTGCCAGCAGCTTAGCCCTAGCGGGGGCCTGGGATACGCAGTATTTT
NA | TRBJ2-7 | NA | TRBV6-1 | CASSETGQVVYEQYF | TGTGCCAGCAGTGAAACGGGACAAGTCGTCTACGAGCAGTACTTC
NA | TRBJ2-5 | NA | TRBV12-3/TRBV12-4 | CASIKGETQYF | TGTGCCAGCATCAAGGGGGAGACCCAGTACTTC
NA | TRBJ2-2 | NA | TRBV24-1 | CATSDSGILNTGELFF | TGTGCCACCAGTGATTCCGGGATTTTAAACACCGGGGAGCTGTTTTTT
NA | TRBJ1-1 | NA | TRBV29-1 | CSVIRNTEAFF | TGCAGCGTTATTCGGAACACTGAAGCTTTCTTT
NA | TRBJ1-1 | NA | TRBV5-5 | CASSRTYRGANTEAFF | TGTGCCAGCTCTAGGACGTACCGGGGAGCAAACACTGAAGCTTTCTTT
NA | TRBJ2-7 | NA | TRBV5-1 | CASSLVTAYEQYF | TGCGCCAGCAGCTTGGTAACAGCATACGAGCAGTACTTC
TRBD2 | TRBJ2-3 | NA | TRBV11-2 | CASSRGEGTDTQYF | TGTGCCAGCAGCCGTGGGGAGGGGACAGATACGCAGTATTTT
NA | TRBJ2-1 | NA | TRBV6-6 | CASSYVPEGEQFF | TGTGCCAGCAGTTACGTCCCCGAGGGTGAGCAGTTCTTC
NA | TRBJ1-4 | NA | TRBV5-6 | CASSLGGNEKLFF | TGTGCCAGCAGCTTGGGGGGGAATGAAAAACTGTTTTTT
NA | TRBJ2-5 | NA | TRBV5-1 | CASSLATGSGQTQYF | TGCGCCAGCAGCTTGGCCACCGGGAGTGGGCAGACCCAGTACTTC
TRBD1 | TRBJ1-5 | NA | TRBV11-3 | CASSSVPQGDYNNQPQHF | TGTGCCAGCAGCTCGGTTCCCCAGGGGGACTACAACAACCAGCCCCAGCATTTT
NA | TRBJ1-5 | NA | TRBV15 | CATSRAGYSNQPQHF | TGTGCCACCAGCAGAGCGGGGTATAGCAATCAGCCCCAGCATTTT
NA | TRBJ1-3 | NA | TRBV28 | CATVGISGNTIYF | TGTGCCACCGTAGGGATTTCTGGAAACACCATATATTTT
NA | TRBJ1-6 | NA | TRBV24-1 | CATSAGGGANSPLHF | TGTGCCACCAGTGCCGGGGGCGGGGCCAATTCACCCCTCCACTTT
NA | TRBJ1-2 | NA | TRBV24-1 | CATSDPHTAYGYTF | TGTGCCACCAGTGACCCACACACGGCCTATGGCTACACCTTC
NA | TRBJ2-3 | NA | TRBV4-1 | CASSQPYRRSTDTQYF | TGCGCCAGCAGCCAACCGTACCGGAGAAGCACAGATACGCAGTATTTT
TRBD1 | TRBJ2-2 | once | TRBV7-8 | CASSDRGHELFF | TGTGCCAGCAGTGACAGGGGCCATGAGCTGTTTTTT
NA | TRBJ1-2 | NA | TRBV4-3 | CASSQEGTSAGYTF | TGCGCCAGCAGCCAAGAAGGGACATCTGCTGGCTACACCTTC
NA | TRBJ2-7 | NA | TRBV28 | CASSLRETETYEQYF | TGTGCCAGCAGTTTGCGCGAGACAGAAACCTACGAGCAGTACTTC
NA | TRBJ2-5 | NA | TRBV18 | CASSPLLAVQETQYF | TGTGCCAGCTCACCACTCCTAGCTGTACAAGAGACCCAGTACTTC
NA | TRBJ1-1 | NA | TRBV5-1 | CASSLAGDDTEAFF | TGCGCCAGCAGCTTGGCCGGGGATGACACTGAAGCTTTCTTT
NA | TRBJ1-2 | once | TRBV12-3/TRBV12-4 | CASSLNARGYTF | TGTGCCAGCAGTTTAAATGCTCGGGGCTACACCTTC
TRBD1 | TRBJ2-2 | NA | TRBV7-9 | CASSRQGNTGELFF | TGTGCCAGCAGCCGACAGGGGAACACCGGGGAGCTGTTTTTT
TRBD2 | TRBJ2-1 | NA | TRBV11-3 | CASSSSGGPNNEQFF | TGTGCCAGCAGCTCATCGGGGGGGCCCAACAATGAGCAGTTCTTC
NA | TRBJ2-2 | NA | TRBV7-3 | CASSLPNGELFF | TGTGCCAGCAGCTTGCCCAACGGGGAGCTGTTTTTT
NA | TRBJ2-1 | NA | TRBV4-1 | CASSQGAEYNEQFF | TGCGCCAGCAGCCAAGGTGCAGAGTACAATGAGCAGTTCTTC
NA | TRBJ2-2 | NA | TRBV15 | CATSLDKGSTGELFF | TGTGCCACTAGCCTTGACAAGGGCAGCACCGGGGAGCTGTTTTTT
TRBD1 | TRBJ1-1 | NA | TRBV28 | CAIQGGNGNEAFF | TGTGCCATCCAGGGGGGCAATGGGAATGAAGCTTTCTTT
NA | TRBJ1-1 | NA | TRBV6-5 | CASSPGTKNTEAFF | TGTGCCAGCAGTCCCGGGACAAAGAACACTGAAGCTTTCTTT
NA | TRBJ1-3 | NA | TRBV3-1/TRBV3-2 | CASSRSGTNSGNTIYF | TGTGCCAGCAGCCGTAGCGGGACAAACTCTGGAAACACCATATATTTT
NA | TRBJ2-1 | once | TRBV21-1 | CASSPGRYGNEQFF | TGTGCCAGCAGTCCGGGCCGCTACGGCAATGAGCAGTTCTTC
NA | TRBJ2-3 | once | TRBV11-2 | CASSPPTGVLLYF | TGTGCCAGCAGCCCTCCGACGGGGGTTTTGTTGTATTTT
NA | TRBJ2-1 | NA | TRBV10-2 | CASSASEGGDEQFF | TGCGCCAGCAGTGCATCGGAGGGTGGAGATGAGCAGTTCTTC
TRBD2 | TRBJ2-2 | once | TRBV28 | CASLAGNTGELFF | TGTGCCAGCTTAGCGGGGAACACCGGGGAGCTGTTTTTT
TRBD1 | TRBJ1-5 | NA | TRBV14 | CASSRRRGNNPNSQPQHF | TGTGCCAGCAGCCGACGCAGGGGGAATAATCCGAACAGTCAGCCCCAGCATTTT
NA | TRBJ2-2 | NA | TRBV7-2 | CASSVNTGELFF | TGTGCCAGCAGCGTGAACACCGGGGAGCTGTTTTTT